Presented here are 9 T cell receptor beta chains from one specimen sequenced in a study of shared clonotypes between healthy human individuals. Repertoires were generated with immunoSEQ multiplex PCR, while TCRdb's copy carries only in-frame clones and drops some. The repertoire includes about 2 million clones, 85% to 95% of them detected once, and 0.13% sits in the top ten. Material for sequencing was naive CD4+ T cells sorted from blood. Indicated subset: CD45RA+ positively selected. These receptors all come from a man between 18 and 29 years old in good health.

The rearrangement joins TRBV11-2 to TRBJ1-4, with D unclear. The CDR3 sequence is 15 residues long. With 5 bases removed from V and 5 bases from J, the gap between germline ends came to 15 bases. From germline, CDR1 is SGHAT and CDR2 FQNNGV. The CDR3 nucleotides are TGTGCCAGCAGCCCCTCCTATCCACAGAATGAAAAACTGTTTTTT. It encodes CASSPSYPQNEKLFF.

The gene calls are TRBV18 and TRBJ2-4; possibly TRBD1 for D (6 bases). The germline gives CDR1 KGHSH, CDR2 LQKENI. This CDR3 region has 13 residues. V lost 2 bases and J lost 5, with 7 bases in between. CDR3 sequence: CASSPRTENIQYF. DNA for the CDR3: TGTGCCAGCTCACCAAGGACAGAAAACATTCAGTACTTC.

For the CDR3, the DNA is TGCGCCAGCAGCTTTCTGAAGGGCACAGATACGCAGTATTTT. Translation: CASSFLKGTDTQYF. The chain employs TRBV5-1 and TRBJ2-3; D uncertain. The CDR3 extends over 14 amino acids. Germline V gene data show CDR1 as SGHRS and CDR2 as YFSETQ. Trimming left V 2 bases short and J 1 base short, with 8 bases between.

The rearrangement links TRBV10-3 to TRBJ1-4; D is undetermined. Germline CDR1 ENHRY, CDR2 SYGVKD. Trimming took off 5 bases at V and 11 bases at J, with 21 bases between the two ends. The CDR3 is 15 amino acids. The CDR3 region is CAISSTNIPDGKLFF. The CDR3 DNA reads TGTGCCATCAGTTCTACCAACATACCCGACGGGAAACTGTTTTTT.

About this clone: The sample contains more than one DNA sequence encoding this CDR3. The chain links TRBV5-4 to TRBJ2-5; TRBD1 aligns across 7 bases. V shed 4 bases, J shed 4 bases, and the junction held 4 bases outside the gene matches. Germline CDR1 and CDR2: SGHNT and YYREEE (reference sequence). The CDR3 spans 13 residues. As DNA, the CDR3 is TGTGCCAGCAGCCCCCGACAGGGAGAGACCCAGTACTTC. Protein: CASSPRQGETQYF.

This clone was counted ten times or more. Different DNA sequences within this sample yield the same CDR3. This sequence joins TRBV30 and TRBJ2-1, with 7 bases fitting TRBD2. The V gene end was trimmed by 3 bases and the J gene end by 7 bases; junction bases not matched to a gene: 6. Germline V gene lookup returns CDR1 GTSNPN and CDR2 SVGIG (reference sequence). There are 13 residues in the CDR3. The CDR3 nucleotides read TGTGCCTGGAGAAATCGGGAGGAAAATGAGCAGTTCTTC. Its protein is CAWRNREENEQFF.

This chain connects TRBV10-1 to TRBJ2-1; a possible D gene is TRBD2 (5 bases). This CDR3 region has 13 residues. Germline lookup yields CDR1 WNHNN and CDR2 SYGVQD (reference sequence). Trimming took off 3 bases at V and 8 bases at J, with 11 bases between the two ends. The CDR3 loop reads CASSELVRDEQFF. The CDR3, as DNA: TGCGCCAGCAGTGAACTAGTCCGCGATGAGCAGTTCTTC.

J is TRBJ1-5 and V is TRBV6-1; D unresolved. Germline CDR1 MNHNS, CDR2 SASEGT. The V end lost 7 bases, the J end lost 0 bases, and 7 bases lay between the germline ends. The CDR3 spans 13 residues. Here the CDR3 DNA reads TGTGCCAGCATGGTCTATAGCAATCAGCCCCAGCATTTT. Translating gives CASMVYSNQPQHF.

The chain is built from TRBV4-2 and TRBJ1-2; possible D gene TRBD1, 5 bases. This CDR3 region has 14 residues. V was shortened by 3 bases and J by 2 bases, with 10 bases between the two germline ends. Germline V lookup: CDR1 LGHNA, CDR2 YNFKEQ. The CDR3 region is CASSQGDLNYGYTF. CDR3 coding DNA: TGTGCCAGCAGCCAGGGGGATTTAAACTATGGCTACACCTTC.